This T cell receptor beta chain originates from a study of blood T cell repertoires in COVID-19. Looking at the study overall: Samples came from the United States, Italy and Spain, spanning acute and convalescent COVID-19.

Authors' methods: How many nucleated cells were present was estimated from reference gene primer amplification. Data came from immunoSEQ multiplex PCR; TCRdb stores just in-frame clones and leaves some out. The DNA gave D and trimming, while V, J and clone size come from that table. The sample lists roughly 320,000 clones, around 89% seen once, with over 5.5% in the top ten. The length of the CDR3 is 17 residues. V trimming: 5 bases; J trimming: 2 bases; junction bases outside the gene matches: 7. The V gene's germline CDR1 is SGHTA and CDR2 FQGNSA. V usage is TRBV7-2 and J usage is TRBJ2-1; TRBD2 matches 12 bases. Material: peripheral blood. The clonotype comes from a woman aged 50 to 65 with COVID-19, enrolled during active disease. CDR3 bases: TGTGCCAGCAGCCGCCGACTAGCGGGAGAACCCTACAATGAGCAGTTCTTC. Amino acid sequence: CASSRRLAGEPYNEQFF.